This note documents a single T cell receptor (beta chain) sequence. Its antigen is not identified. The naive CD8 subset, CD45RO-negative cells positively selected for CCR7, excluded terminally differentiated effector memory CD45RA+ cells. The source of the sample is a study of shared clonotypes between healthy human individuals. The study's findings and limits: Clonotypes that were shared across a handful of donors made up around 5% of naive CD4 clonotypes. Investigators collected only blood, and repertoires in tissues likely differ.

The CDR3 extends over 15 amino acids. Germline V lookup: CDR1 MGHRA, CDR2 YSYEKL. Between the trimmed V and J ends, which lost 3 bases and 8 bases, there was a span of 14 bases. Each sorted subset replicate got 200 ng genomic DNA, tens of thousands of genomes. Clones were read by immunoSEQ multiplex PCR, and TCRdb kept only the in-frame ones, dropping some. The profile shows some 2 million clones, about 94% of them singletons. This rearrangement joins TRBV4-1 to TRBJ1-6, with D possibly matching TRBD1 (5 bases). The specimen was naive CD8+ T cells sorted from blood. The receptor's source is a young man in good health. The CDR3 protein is CASSHQGRVDSPLHF. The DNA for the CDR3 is TGCGCCAGCAGCCACCAGGGAAGGGTTGATTCACCCCTCCACTTT.